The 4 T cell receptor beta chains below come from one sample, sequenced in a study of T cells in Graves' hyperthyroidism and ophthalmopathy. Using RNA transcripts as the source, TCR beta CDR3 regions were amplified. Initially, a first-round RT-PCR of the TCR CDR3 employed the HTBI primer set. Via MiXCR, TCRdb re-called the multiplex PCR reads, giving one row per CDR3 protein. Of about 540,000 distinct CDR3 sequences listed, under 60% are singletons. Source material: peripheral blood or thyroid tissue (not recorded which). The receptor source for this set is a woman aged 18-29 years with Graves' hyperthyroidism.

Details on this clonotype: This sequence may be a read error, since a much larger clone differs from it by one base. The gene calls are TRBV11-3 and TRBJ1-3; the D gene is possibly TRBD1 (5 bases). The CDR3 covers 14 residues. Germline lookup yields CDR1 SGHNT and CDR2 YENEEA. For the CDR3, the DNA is TGTGCCAGCATCCCCCAGGGACGTGGAAGCACCATATATTTT. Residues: CASIPQGRGSTIYF. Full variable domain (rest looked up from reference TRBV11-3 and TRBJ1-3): EAGVVQSPRYKIIEKKQPVAFWCNPISGHNTLYWYLQNLGQGPELLIRYENEEAVDDSQLPKDRFSAERLKGVDSTLKIQPAELGDSAVYLCASIPQGRGSTIYFGEGSWLTVV.

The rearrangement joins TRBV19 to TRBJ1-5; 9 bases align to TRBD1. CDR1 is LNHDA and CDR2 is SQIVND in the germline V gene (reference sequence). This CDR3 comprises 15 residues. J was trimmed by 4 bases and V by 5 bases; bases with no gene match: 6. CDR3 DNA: TGTGCCAGTAGTCGAACCGGGACAGGGAATCAGCCCCAGCATTTT. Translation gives CASSRTGTGNQPQHF.

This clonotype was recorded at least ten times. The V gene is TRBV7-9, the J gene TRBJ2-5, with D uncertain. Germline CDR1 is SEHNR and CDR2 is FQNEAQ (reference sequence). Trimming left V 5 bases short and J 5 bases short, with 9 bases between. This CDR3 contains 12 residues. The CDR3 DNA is TGTGCCAGCAGCGACGAAGGGGAGACCCAGTACTTC. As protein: CASSDEGETQYF.

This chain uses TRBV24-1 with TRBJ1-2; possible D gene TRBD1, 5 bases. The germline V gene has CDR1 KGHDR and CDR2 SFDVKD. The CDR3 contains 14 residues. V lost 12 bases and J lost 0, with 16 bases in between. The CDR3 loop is CAYTGGVANYGYTF. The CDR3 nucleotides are TGTGCCTACACGGGGGGGGTTGCTAACTATGGCTACACCTTC.